Given below is one T cell receptor (beta chain) in context. The antigen is not known. The record originates from a study of T cells in tuberculosis. Study outcomes and limitations: Classification accuracy was roughly 87% (AUROC 0.7 to 0.9) with the GMM-specific repertoire. Active tuberculosis patients had shorter CDR3-alpha; the beta difference was nonsignificant.

Measured with immunoSEQ multiplex PCR; TCRdb has only the in-frame clones, and not every one. The sample yields tens of thousands of clones, 97% seen once. Tuberculin skin test and IGRA determined adolescents' latent tuberculosis status at entry. The CDR3 covers 16 residues. The sequencing sample was made of PBMCs. This chain uses TRBV12-2 with TRBJ2-7; the table's D call, TRBD1, was not checked against the DNA. TRBV12-2 is a pseudogene segment. The sequence derives from a donor aged 10-35 years with latent tuberculosis or without tuberculosis infection. Written as DNA, the CDR3 is TGTGCAAGTCGCTCCCCTTCCGGGACAGTCCTTAACGAGCAGTACTTC. This translates into CASRSPSGTVLNEQYF.